This TCR beta chain stems from a study of CDR3 diversity in severe acne. Germline V lookup: CDR1 SGDLS, CDR2 YYNGEE. This CDR3 comprises 18 residues. The V and J ends lost 3 bases and 0 bases, in that order; junction bases with no gene match: 11. TCRdb recomputed calls from the PCR reads with MiXCR, one row per CDR3 protein. The sample lists around 94,000 distinct CDR3 sequences, about half seen once, with roughly 12% in the top ten. The TCR originated in a male donor with acne. The gene calls are TRBV9 and TRBJ2-2, with 7 bases that match TRBD1. Sample: blood. The DNA of the CDR3 is TGTGCCAGCAGCGCTAAAACAGGGGCCGACGCGAACACCGGGGAGCTGTTTTTT. It specifies CASSAKTGADANTGELFF.